A single sample gave rise to the 9 T cell receptor beta chains below, sequenced in a study of shared clonotypes between healthy human individuals. Only in-frame clones appear in the TCRdb table, and some are missing; sequencing was by immunoSEQ multiplex PCR. The sample records 2 million to 2.5 million clones, 93% being singletons. Specimen: naive CD4+ T cells from PBMCs. As to subset: CD45RA+ positively selected. The receptors derive from a man aged 18 to 29 in good health. Some clones in this sample may be carry-over from other donors' samples.

This chain uses TRBV23-1 with TRBJ1-1, with 12 bases that match TRBD1. TRBV23-1 is an ORF; its function is uncertain. This CDR3 has 18 amino acids. The ends lost 2 bases at V and 1 base at J; junction bases unmatched: 8. In DNA, the CDR3 is TGCGCCAGCAGTCAAGGAAGCGGGACAGGGGGCGCGAACACTGAAGCTTTCTTT. Its translation: CASSQGSGTGGANTEAFF.

The V and J genes are TRBV7-2 and TRBJ1-2; D unresolved. V was pared by 4 bases and J by 4 bases, with 7 bases between. The CDR3 length is 12 residues. The V gene's germline CDR1 is SGHTA and CDR2 FQGNSA. CDR3 DNA sequence: TGTGCCAGCAGCTGGGTTGGCTATGGCTACACCTTC. The encoded protein is CASSWVGYGYTF. Full variable domain (missing parts from reference TRBV7-2 and TRBJ1-2): GAGVSQSPSNKVTEKGKDVELRCDPISGHTALYWYRQSLGQGLEFLIYFQGNSAPDKSGLPSDRFSAERTGGSVSTLTIQRTQQEDSAVYLCASSWVGYGYTFGSGTRLTVV.

This chain's CDR3 is CASSNQGPPEAFF. Here the CDR3 DNA reads TGTGCCAGCAGTAATCAGGGCCCACCTGAAGCTTTCTTT. The gene calls are TRBV28 and TRBJ1-1; D might be TRBD1 (5 bases). CDR3 size: 13 residues. V gave up 5 bases and J gave up 6 bases, with 13 bases separating them. The germline V gene has CDR1 MDHEN and CDR2 SYDVKM.

The chain uses TRBV7-9 and TRBJ2-5, with 11 bases that match TRBD2. With 0 bases clipped from V and 5 bases from J, the junction kept 5 bases outside the gene matches. CDR1 and CDR2 from the germline V gene are SEHNR and FQNEAQ (reference sequence). The CDR3 contains 16 residues. The CDR3 nucleotides read TGTGCCAGCAGCTTAGCGGCACTAGCGGGAGCGGAGACCCAGTACTTC. Its protein is CASSLAALAGAETQYF.

Notes on this clone: At the DNA level, this CDR3 is encoded by other sequences in the same sample as well. The chain has TRBV29-1 and TRBJ2-1; TRBD2 aligns across 14 bases. CDR1 and CDR2 (germline): SQVTM, ANQGSEA. The CDR3 loop spans 14 amino acids. V dropped 6 bases and J dropped 7; count of bases not matched to a gene: 5. This chain's CDR3 is CSVGTSGRYNEQFF. The CDR3 DNA is TGCAGCGTGGGGACTAGCGGGAGATATAATGAGCAGTTCTTC.

CDR3 coding DNA: TGTGCCAGCAGCTTGGGGCCGGGACAGAGAACCTACGAGCAGTACTTC. Its protein product is CASSLGPGQRTYEQYF. The chain is built from TRBV5-4 and TRBJ2-7; 7 bases line up with TRBD1. With V trimmed by 0 bases and J by 2 bases, 8 bases remained unmatched. This CDR3 region has 16 residues. Germline-derived CDR1 and CDR2 are SGHNT and YYREEE (reference sequence).

This clone showed up just once. V is TRBV5-4 and J is TRBJ2-2; 7 bases align to TRBD2. V dropped 4 bases and J dropped 3; count of bases not matched to a gene: 0. The CDR3 length is 13 residues. Germline V gene data show CDR1 as SGHNT and CDR2 as YYREEE (reference sequence). The CDR3: CASSRGDTGELFF. Here the CDR3 DNA reads TGTGCCAGCAGCCGGGGGGACACCGGGGAGCTGTTTTTT.

The chain joins TRBV11-2 to TRBJ1-5; D call uncertain. Germline V gene data show CDR1 as SGHAT and CDR2 as FQNNGV. Trimming removed 3 bases at V and 6 bases at J, with 9 bases between. The CDR3 is 13 residues long. The CDR3 sequence is CASSFTTGQPQHF. CDR3 nucleotides: TGTGCCAGCAGCTTTACTACGGGTCAGCCCCAGCATTTT.

The chain joins TRBV13 to TRBJ1-2, with D perhaps TRBD1 (6 bases). This CDR3 is built from 17 residues. Germline loops: CDR1 PRHDT, CDR2 FYEKMQ (reference sequence). V gave up 5 bases and J gave up 6 bases, with 25 bases separating them. The DNA for the CDR3 is TGTGCCAGCAGCCCTCTCTTCCCGTCGGGGGCCCCGGATGGCTACACCTTC. As protein: CASSPLFPSGAPDGYTF.